One sample yielded the 9 T cell receptor beta chains listed below, sequenced in a study of cytomegalovirus exposure and HLA in healthy donors. Both 60 Vbeta primers and 13 Jbeta primers went into the PCR. Only in-frame clones appear in the TCRdb table, and some are missing; sequencing was by immunoSEQ multiplex PCR. Of some 160,000 clones in the sample, approximately 86% were seen once. The material sequenced was PBMCs. All receptors derive from a woman in her late teens or twenties in good health and CMV-seronegative.

This clone was seen a handful of times. This chain uses TRBV5-1 with TRBJ2-1; 13 bases match TRBD2. There are 17 residues in the CDR3. V lost 3 bases to trimming and J lost 5 bases; unmatched junction nucleotides: 8. Germline V gene lookup returns CDR1 SGHRS and CDR2 YFSETQ. The CDR3 region has the DNA TGCGCCAGCAGCTCGGGGACTAGCGGGATAGTCAACAATGAGCAGTTCTTC. Its translation is CASSSGTSGIVNNEQFF.

The chain joins TRBV19 to TRBJ2-5; the match to TRBD2 covers 8 bases. The DNA end lines up better with TRBJ2-7; the J call may be wrong. The germline V gene has CDR1 LNHDA and CDR2 SQIVND (reference sequence). There are 15 residues in the CDR3. CDR3 residues: CASSPKGLGFYEQYF. The CDR3 nucleotides read TGTGCCAGTAGCCCTAAGGGACTAGGGTTTTACGAGCAGTACTTC.

This sequence joins TRBV19 and TRBJ1-3; D is possibly TRBD1 (6 bases). The CDR3 sequence is 14 residues long. Trimming cost V 7 bases and J 0 bases, with 10 bases left between them. Germline V CDR1 and CDR2: LNHDA, SQIVND (reference sequence). This CDR3 is CASNREVSGNTIYF. In nucleotides, the CDR3 is TGTGCCAGTAACAGGGAAGTCTCTGGAAACACCATATATTTT.

This chain joins TRBV27 and TRBJ2-5; TRBD2 is a possible D gene (6 bases). V lost 8 bases and J 5 bases, leaving 15 bases between the germline ends. Looked up from germline, CDR1 is MNHEY and CDR2 is SMNVEV (reference sequence). The CDR3 consists of 13 residues. Here the CDR3 DNA reads TGTGCCAGCTCCTCCTGGGGGGACGAGACCCAGTACTTC. Amino acid sequence: CASSSWGDETQYF.

The rearrangement joins TRBV10-3 to TRBJ2-7; 11 bases line up with TRBD2. CDR3 length: 14 amino acids. The germline V gene has CDR1 ENHRY and CDR2 SYGVKD. Trimming removed 10 bases from V and 8 bases from J; junction bases left unmatched: 13. The CDR3, as DNA: TGTGCCAGCCTTCTAGCGGGGGGCAGTGATCAGCAGTACTTC. Residues: CASLLAGGSDQQYF.

The gene calls are TRBV18 and TRBJ1-4; 7 bases agree with TRBD1. Germline-derived CDR1 and CDR2 are KGHSH and LQKENI. The CDR3 runs to 15 residues. Germline trimming cut 1 base from V and 6 bases from J; bases unmatched to any gene: 5. This chain's CDR3 is CASSPQSQGDEKLFF. The CDR3 DNA sequence: TGTGCCAGCTCACCACAGTCCCAGGGGGATGAAAAACTGTTTTTT.

J is TRBJ2-6 and V is TRBV7-9; D possibly corresponds to TRBD2 (5 bases). The CDR3 runs to 16 residues. Trimming shortened V by 4 bases and J by 2 bases, and 12 bases separated the two germline ends. Germline V lookup: CDR1 SEHNR, CDR2 FQNEAQ (reference sequence). The CDR3 protein is CASSSGDLAGANVLTF. CDR3 sequence (DNA): TGTGCCAGCAGCTCCGGGGATTTAGCTGGGGCCAACGTCCTGACTTTC.

J is TRBJ2-1 and V is TRBV7-9, with 10 bases matching TRBD2. Trimming cost V 1 base and J 2 bases; bases outside gene matches: 11. This CDR3 comprises 19 residues. Germline V CDR1 and CDR2: SEHNR, FQNEAQ (reference sequence). CDR3 sequence reads: CASSLGVAGGPTPYNEQFF. CDR3 sequence (DNA): TGTGCCAGCAGCTTAGGGGTAGCGGGGGGTCCTACACCCTACAATGAGCAGTTCTTC.

This clone was observed once. J is TRBJ2-7 and V is TRBV7-8; 8 nucleotides match TRBD2. The CDR3 loop spans 15 amino acids. CDR1 and CDR2 (germline): SGHVS, FQNEAQ. J gave up 0 bases and V 6 bases, and 7 bases lay outside the gene matches. The DNA of the CDR3 is TGTGCCAGCAGGCCCGGGAGCGGGAGCTCCTACGAGCAGTACTTC. Protein: CASRPGSGSSYEQYF.